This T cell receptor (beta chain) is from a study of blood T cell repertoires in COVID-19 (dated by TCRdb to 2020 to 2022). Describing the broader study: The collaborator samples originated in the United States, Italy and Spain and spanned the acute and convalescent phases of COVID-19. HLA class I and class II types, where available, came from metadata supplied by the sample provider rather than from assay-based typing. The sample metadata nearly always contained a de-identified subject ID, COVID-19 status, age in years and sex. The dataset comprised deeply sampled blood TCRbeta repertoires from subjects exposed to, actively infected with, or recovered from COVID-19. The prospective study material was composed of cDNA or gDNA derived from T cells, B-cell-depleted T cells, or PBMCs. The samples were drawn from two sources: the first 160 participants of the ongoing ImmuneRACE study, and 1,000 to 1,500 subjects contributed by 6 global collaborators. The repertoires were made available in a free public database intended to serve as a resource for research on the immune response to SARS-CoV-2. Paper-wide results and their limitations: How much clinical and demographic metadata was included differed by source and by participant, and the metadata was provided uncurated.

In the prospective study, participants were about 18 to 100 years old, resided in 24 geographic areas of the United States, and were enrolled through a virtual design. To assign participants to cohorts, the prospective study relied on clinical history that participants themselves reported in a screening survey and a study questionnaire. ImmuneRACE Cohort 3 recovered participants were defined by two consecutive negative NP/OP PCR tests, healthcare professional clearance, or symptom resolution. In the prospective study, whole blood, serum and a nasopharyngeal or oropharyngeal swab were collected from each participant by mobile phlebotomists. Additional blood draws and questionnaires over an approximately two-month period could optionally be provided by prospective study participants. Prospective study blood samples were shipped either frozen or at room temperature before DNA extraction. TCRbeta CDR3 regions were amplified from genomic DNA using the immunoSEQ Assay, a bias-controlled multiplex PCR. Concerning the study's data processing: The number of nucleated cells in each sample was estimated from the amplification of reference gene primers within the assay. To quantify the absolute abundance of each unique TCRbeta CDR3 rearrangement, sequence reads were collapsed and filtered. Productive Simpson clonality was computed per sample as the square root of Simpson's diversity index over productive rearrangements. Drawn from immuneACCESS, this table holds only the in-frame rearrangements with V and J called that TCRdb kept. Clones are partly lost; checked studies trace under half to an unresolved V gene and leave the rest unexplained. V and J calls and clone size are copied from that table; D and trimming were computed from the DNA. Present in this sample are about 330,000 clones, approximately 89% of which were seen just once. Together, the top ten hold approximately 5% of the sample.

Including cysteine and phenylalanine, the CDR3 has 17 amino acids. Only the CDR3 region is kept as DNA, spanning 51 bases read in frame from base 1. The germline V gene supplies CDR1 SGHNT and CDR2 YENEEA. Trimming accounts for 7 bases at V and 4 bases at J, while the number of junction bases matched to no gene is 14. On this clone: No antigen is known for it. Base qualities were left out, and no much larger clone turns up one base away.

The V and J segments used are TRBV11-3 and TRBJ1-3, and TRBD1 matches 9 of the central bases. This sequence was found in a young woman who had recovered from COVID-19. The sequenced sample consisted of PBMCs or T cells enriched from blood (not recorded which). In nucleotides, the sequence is TGTGCCAGCACCCTTTGGGAAGGACAGGGGTTCGGAAACACCATATATTTT. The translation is CASTLWEGQGFGNTIYF. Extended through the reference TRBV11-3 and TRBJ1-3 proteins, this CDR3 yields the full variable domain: EAGVVQSPRYKIIEKKQPVAFWCNPISGHNTLYWYLQNLGQGPELLIRYENEEAVDDSQLPKDRFSAERLKGVDSTLKIQPAELGDSAVYLCASTLWEGQGFGNTIYFGEGSWLTVV.